These T cell receptor beta chains were read from a single sample in a study of cytotoxic CD8 clonotypes in ibrutinib-treated CLL. The table came from immunoSEQ multiplex PCR; TCRdb's copy has only in-frame clones and leaves some out. Here the sample spans just over 200,000 clones, 75% to 85% being singletons. Material: PBMCs, obtained after 12 months of ibrutinib treatment. The receptors were sampled from a human donor with chronic lymphocytic leukemia. The CDR3 runs from the conserved cysteine through the conserved F or W. The D gene is left open where the match is weak. Some rows have no size entry. The others give once, few or many, or a class for an expanded clone.

V gene	D gene	clone size	J gene	CDR3 DNA	CDR3 protein
TRBV18	.	.	TRBJ1-1	TGTGCCAGCTCACCGATAGACAGCCACCCAACCGGGGCTTTCTTT	CASSPIDSHPTGAFF
TRBV14	.	.	TRBJ2-1	TGTGCCAGCAGCCAAGATGGGGGCCAGTTTTACAATGAGCAGTTCTTC	CASSQDGGQFYNEQFF
TRBV2	.	once	TRBJ2-7	TGTGCCAGCAGTCCCAGGACAGCCTCCTACGAGCAGTACTTC	CASSPRTASYEQYF
TRBV5-6	.	.	TRBJ2-3	TGTGCCAGCAGCTTGGGAGCGACGGAGACGCAGTATTTT	CASSLGATETQYF
TRBV2	TRBD2	.	TRBJ2-5	TGTGCCAGCGTCGCCGGTAGCGGGGGGGCAGAAGAGACCCAGTACTTC	CASVAGSGGAEETQYF
TRBV5-4	.	.	TRBJ2-3	TGTGCCAGCAGCTCCAGGGTGTTGGGGACCACAGATACGCAGTATTTT	CASSSRVLGTTDTQYF
TRBV29-1	.	.	TRBJ2-7	TGCAGCGTTGTGAACAGGGGTGGAGGGGAGCAGTACTTC	CSVVNRGGGEQYF
TRBV11-3	TRBD2	.	TRBJ2-1	TGTGCCAGCAGCACGGGGGGACTAGCGTCCCATGAGCAGTTCTTC	CASSTGGLASHEQFF
TRBV4-1	.	.	TRBJ1-1	TGCGCCAGTTCAAGCTCAGAGAACACTGAAGCTTTCTTT	CASSSSENTEAFF
TRBV21-1	.	.	TRBJ2-2	TGTGCCAGCAGCAAACGGACCGGGACTAGCGGTACCGGGGAGCTGTTTTTT	CASSKRTGTSGTGELFF
TRBV2	.	.	TRBJ1-4	TGTGCCAGCAGTGGGTGGGGGCCGGATGAAAAACTGTTTTTT	CASSGWGPDEKLFF
TRBV6-5	.	.	TRBJ2-4	TGTGCCAGCAGTTATGGAGCCCCGGCCAAAAACATTCAGTACTTC	CASSYGAPAKNIQYF
TRBV18	.	few	TRBJ2-2	TGTGCCAGCTCACCGGACACCGGGGAGCTGTTTTTT	CASSPDTGELFF
TRBV6-1	.	few	TRBJ1-2	TGTGCCAGCAGTGAATCGGCGACAGGCAACTTCTATGGCTACACCTTC	CASSESATGNFYGYTF
TRBV6-1	.	.	TRBJ2-7	TGTGCCAGCAGACAAGGACACCCCTACGAGCAGTACTTC	CASRQGHPYEQYF
TRBV19	.	few	TRBJ1-5	TGTGCCAGTAGTGTAGTCTCGACCTACAATCAGCCCCAGCATTTT	CASSVVSTYNQPQHF
TRBV27	.	.	TRBJ1-1	TGTGCCAGCATACCAACAAACCGGGTCAACCCCGGTGAAGCTTTCTTT	CASIPTNRVNPGEAFF
TRBV19	.	.	TRBJ1-2	TGTGCCAGTAGTGTCCCCAGGGGACGCGGCTATGGCTACACCTTC	CASSVPRGRGYGYTF
TRBV29-1	TRBD1	.	TRBJ2-7	TGCAGCGCCCGACAGGGTGGTGGCGAGCAGTACTTC	CSARQGGGEQYF
TRBV5-1	TRBD1	.	TRBJ1-6	TGCGCCAGCAGCTTGGGAGGGGGCGGTTCACCCCTCCACTTT	CASSLGGGGSPLHF
TRBV4-1	.	.	TRBJ2-7	TGCGCCAGCAGCCAAAGGGTCCAGTTGGGGGCCTACGAGCAGTACTTC	CASSQRVQLGAYEQYF
TRBV10-3	.	few	TRBJ1-2	TGTGCCATCAGTGGGCCACAGGGTAACTATGGCTACACCTTC	CAISGPQGNYGYTF
TRBV9	.	.	TRBJ1-6	TGTGCCAGCAGCGTAGGGGGTGGAGGGAATGATAATTCACCCCTCCACTTT	CASSVGGGGNDNSPLHF
TRBV28	.	.	TRBJ2-7	TGTGCCAGCAGACGGAGGGTTAGGCCCTACGAGCAGTACTTC	CASRRRVRPYEQYF
TRBV7-6	TRBD2	.	TRBJ2-2	TGTGCCAGCAGCCAATCGTTGGGAGAGCGGGGGATCACCGGGGAGCTGTTTTTT	CASSQSLGERGITGELFF
TRBV18	TRBD2	once	TRBJ2-5	TGTGCCAGCTCACCCACTAGCGGGTTCTCCTCGTGGGAGACCCAGTACTTC	CASSPTSGFSSWETQYF